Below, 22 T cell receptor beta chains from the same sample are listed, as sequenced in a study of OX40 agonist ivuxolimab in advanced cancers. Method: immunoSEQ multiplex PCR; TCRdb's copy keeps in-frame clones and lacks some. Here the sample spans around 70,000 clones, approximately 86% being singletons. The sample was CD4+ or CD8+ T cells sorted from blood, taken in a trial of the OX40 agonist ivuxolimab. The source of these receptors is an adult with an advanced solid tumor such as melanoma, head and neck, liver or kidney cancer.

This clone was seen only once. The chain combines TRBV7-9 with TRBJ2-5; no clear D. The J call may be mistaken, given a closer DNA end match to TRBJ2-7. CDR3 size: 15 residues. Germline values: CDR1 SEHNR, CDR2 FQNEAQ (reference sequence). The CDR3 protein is CASSTPSFSYYEQYF. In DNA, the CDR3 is TGTGCCAGCAGCACCCCTAGTTTCTCTTACTACGAGCAGTACTTC.

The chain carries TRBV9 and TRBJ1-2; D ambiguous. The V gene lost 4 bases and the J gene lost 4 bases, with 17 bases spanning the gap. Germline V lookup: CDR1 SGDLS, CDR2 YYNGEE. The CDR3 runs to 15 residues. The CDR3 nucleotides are TGTGCCAGCAGCAAAGACGGTGCTTATACCTATGGCTACACCTTC. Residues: CASSKDGAYTYGYTF.

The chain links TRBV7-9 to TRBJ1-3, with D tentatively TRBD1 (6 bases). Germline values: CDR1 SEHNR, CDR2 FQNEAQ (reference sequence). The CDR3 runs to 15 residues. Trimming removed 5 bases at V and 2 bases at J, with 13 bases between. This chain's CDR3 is CASSPTGLPGNTIYF. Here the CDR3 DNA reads TGTGCCAGCAGCCCTACAGGGCTTCCTGGAAACACCATATATTTT.

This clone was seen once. Here the CDR3 reads CAIKRDRGQHEQYF. The CDR3 region has the DNA TGTGCCATCAAAAGGGACAGGGGGCAACACGAGCAGTACTTC. J is TRBJ2-7 and V is TRBV10-3, with 12 positions matching TRBD1. V dropped 7 bases and J dropped 5; count of bases not matched to a gene: 6. The CDR3 length is 14 residues. Germline-derived CDR1 and CDR2 are ENHRY and SYGVKD.

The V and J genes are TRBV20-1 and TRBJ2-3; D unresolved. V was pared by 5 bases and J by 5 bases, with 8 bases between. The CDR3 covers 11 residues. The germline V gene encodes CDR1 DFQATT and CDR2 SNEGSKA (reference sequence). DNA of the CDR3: TGCAGTGCTCTGATTGAAGATACGCAGTATTTT. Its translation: CSALIEDTQYF.

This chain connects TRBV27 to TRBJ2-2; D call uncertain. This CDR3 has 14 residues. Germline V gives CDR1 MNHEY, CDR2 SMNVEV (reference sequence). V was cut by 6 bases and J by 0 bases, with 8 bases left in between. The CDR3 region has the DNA TGTGCCAGCAGCGCTGCGGCGAACACCGGGGAGCTGTTTTTT. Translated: CASSAAANTGELFF.

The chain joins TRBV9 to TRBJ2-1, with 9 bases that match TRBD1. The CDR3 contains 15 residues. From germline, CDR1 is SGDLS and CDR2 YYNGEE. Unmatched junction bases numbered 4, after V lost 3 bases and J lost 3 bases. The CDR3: CASSAEGQGYNEQFF. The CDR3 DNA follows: TGTGCCAGCAGCGCGGAGGGACAGGGCTACAATGAGCAGTTCTTC.

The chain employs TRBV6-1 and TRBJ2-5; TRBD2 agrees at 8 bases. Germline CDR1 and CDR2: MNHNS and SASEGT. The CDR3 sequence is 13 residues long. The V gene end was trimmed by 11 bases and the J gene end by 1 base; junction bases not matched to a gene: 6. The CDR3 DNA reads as TGTGCCGCACTAGCGGCCCTCCAAGAGACCCAGTACTTC. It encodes CAALAALQETQYF.

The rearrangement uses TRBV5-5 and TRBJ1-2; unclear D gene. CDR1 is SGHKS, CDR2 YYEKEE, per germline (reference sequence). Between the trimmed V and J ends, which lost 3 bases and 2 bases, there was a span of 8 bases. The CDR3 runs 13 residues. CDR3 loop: CASSSGPNYGYTF. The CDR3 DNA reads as TGTGCCAGCAGCTCAGGCCCCAACTATGGCTACACCTTC.

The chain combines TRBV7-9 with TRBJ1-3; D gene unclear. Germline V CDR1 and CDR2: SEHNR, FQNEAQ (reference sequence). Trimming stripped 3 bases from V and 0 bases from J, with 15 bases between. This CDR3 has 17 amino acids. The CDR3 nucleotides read TGTGCCAGCAGCTTGGGCCTTCTAACCCTCTCTGGAAACACCATATATTTT. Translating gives CASSLGLLTLSGNTIYF. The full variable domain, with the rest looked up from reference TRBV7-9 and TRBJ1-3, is DTGVSQNPRHKITKRGQNVTFRCDPISEHNRLYWYRQTLGQGPEFLTYFQNEAQLEKSRLLSDRFSAERPKGSFSTLEIQRTEQGDSAMYLCASSLGLLTLSGNTIYFGEGSWLTVV.

The CDR3 DNA follows: TGCGCCAGCAGTGATGTCAGGGGCTTCCAAGAGACCCAGTACTTC. Translating gives CASSDVRGFQETQYF. This chain uses TRBV10-1 with TRBJ2-5; the D gene is possibly TRBD1 (6 bases). The CDR3 sequence is 15 residues long. The V gene lost 3 bases and the J gene lost 1 base, with 12 bases spanning the gap. CDR1 is WNHNN, CDR2 SYGVQD, per germline (reference sequence).

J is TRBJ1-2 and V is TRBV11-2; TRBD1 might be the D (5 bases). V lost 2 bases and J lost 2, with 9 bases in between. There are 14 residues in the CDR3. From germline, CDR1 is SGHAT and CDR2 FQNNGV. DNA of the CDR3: TGTGCCAGCAGCTTAAGCAGACAGAACTATGGCTACACCTTC. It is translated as CASSLSRQNYGYTF.

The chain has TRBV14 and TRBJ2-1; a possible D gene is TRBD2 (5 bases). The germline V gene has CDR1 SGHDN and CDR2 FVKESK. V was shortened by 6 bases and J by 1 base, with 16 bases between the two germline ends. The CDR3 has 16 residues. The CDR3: CASSPYIGGSYNEQFF. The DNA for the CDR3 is TGTGCCAGCAGTCCCTATATAGGAGGATCCTACAATGAGCAGTTCTTC.

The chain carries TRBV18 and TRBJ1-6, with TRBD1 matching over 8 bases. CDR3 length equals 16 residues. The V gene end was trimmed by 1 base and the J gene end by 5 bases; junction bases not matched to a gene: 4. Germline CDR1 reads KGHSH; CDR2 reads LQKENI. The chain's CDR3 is CASSPQDRGNNSPLHF. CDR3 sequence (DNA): TGTGCCAGCTCACCACAAGACAGGGGTAATAATTCACCCCTCCACTTT.

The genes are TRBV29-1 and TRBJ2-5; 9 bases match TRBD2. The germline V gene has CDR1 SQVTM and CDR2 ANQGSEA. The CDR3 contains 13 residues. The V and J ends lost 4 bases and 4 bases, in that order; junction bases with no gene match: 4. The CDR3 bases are TGCAGCGTTGTTGGCGGGGGGGGAGAGACCCAGTACTTC. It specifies CSVVGGGGETQYF. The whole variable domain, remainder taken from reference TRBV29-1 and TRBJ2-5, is SAVISQKPSRDICQRGTSLTIQCQVDSQVTMMFWYRQQPGQSLTLIATANQGSEATYESGFVIDKFPISRPNLTFSTLTVSNMSPEDSSIYLCSVVGGGGETQYFGPGTRLLVL.

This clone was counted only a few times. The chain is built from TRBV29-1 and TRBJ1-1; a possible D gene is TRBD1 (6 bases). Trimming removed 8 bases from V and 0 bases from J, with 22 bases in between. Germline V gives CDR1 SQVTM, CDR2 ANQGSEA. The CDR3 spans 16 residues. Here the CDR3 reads CSSPKEGGYMNTEAFF. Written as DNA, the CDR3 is TGCAGCTCTCCTAAGGAAGGGGGTTACATGAACACTGAAGCTTTCTTT.

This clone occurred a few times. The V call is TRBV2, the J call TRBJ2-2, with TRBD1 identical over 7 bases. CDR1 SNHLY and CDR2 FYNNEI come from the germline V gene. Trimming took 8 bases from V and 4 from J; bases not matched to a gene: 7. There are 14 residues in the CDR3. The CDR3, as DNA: TGTGCCAGCCGAACAGGGGTGGGCACCGGGGAGCTGTTTTTT. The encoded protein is CASRTGVGTGELFF.

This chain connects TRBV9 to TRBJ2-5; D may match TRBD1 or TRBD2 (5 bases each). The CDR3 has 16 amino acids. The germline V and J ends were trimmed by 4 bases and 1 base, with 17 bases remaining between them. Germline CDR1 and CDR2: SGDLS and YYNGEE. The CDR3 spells CASSLGDGRFQETQYF. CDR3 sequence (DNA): TGTGCCAGCAGCCTCGGGGACGGACGATTCCAAGAGACCCAGTACTTC.

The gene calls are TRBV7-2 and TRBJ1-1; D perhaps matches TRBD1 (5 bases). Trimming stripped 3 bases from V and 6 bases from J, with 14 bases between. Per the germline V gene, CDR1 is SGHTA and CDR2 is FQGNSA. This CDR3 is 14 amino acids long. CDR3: CASSLAHGTPEAFF. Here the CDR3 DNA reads TGTGCCAGCAGCTTGGCGCACGGGACGCCTGAAGCTTTCTTT. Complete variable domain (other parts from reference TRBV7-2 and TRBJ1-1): GAGVSQSPSNKVTEKGKDVELRCDPISGHTALYWYRQSLGQGLEFLIYFQGNSAPDKSGLPSDRFSAERTGGSVSTLTIQRTQQEDSAVYLCASSLAHGTPEAFFGQGTRLTVV.

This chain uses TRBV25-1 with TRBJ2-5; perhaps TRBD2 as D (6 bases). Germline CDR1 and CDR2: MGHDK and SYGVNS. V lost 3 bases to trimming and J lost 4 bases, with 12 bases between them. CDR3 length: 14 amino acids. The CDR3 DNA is TGTGCCAGCAGTGATAGGGGTAGCGGAGAGACCCAGTACTTC. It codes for CASSDRGSGETQYF.

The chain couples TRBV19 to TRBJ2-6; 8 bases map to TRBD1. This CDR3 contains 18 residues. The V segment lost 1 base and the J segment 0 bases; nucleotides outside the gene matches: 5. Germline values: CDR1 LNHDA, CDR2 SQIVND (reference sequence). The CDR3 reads CASSIVGQGLSGANVLTF. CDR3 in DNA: TGTGCCAGTAGTATAGTTGGACAGGGCCTCTCTGGGGCCAACGTCCTGACTTTC.

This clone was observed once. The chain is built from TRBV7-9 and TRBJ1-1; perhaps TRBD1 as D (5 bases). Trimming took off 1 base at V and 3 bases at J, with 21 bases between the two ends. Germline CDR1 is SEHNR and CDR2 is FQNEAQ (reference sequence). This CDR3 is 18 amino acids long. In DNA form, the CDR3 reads TGTGCCAGCAGCTTAGGGATCGGGCAGGGATATCGGGACACTGAAGCTTTCTTT. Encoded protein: CASSLGIGQGYRDTEAFF.